One sample yielded the 13 T cell receptor beta chains listed below, sequenced in a study of cytomegalovirus exposure and HLA in healthy donors. Primers included in the PCR were 60 Vbeta and 13 Jbeta primers. TCRdb's table, derived via immunoSEQ multiplex PCR, lists solely in-frame clones and lacks some. The sample has some 250,000 clones; 82% are singletons. Material for sequencing was PBMCs. These receptors were taken from a woman aged 40-49 years in good health and CMV-seropositive.

This chain links TRBV18 with TRBJ1-1; 10 bases fit TRBD1. The length of the CDR3 is 15 residues. Germline V gene lookup returns CDR1 KGHSH and CDR2 LQKENI. The V gene end was trimmed by 2 bases and the J gene end by 11 bases; junction bases not matched to a gene: 11. CDR3 sequence (DNA): TGTGCCAGCTCACCAGCCGGGACAGGGGCCGGGGAGGCTTTCTTT. Translated: CASSPAGTGAGEAFF. Drawing the rest from reference TRBV18 and TRBJ1-1, the complete variable domain is NAGVMQNPRHLVRRRGQEARLRCSPMKGHSHVYWYRQLPEEGLKFMVYLQKENIIDESGMPKERFSAEFPKEGPSILRIQQVVRGDSAAYFCASSPAGTGAGEAFFGQGTRLTVV.

J is TRBJ2-5 and V is TRBV19; 11 nucleotides line up with TRBD1. V was clipped by 6 bases and J by 4 bases; unmatched bases: 7. Germline-derived CDR1 and CDR2 are LNHDA and SQIVND (reference sequence). The CDR3 covers 15 residues. The CDR3 protein is CASSFAGTGGETQYF. The CDR3 bases are TGTGCCAGTAGCTTCGCCGGGACAGGGGGAGAGACCCAGTACTTC. Together with reference TRBV19 and TRBJ2-5, the CDR3 gives the full variable domain: DGGITQSPKYLFRKEGQNVTLSCEQNLNHDAMYWYRQDPGQGLRLIYYSQIVNDFQKGDIAEGYSVSREKKESFPLTVTSAQKNPTAFYLCASSFAGTGGETQYFGPGTRLLVL.

Comment on this clone: This same CDR3 is encoded by further DNA sequences in the sample. This chain uses TRBV19 with TRBJ2-5; 14 positions agree with TRBD2. Per germline, CDR1 LNHDA and CDR2 SQIVND (reference sequence). The CDR3 sequence is 16 residues long. J was trimmed by 2 bases and V by 3 bases; bases with no gene match: 2. For the CDR3, the DNA is TGTGCCAGTAGTATCCGGACTAGCGGGAGGCAAGAGACCCAGTACTTC. This codes for CASSIRTSGRQETQYF.

The chain has TRBV18 and TRBJ1-6, with 9 positions matching TRBD1. V dropped 0 bases and J dropped 7; count of bases not matched to a gene: 4. CDR3 length equals 16 residues. Germline CDR1 is KGHSH and CDR2 is LQKENI. CDR3 DNA: TGTGCCAGCTCACCACCGGGACAGGGAAGGAATTCACCCCTCCACTTT. It translates to CASSPPGQGRNSPLHF.

CDR3 protein: CASSWTGGGTNVLTF. CDR3 in DNA: TGTGCCAGCAGCTGGACAGGAGGAGGAACCAACGTCCTGACTTTC. The chain combines TRBV7-2 with TRBJ2-6, with 7 bases fitting TRBD1. The CDR3 consists of 15 residues. V gave up 4 bases and J gave up 8 bases; unmatched junction bases: 8. CDR1 and CDR2 from the germline V gene are SGHTA and FQGNSA.

This chain connects TRBV12-5 to TRBJ1-1, with TRBD1 matching 8 bases. V trimming: 6 bases; J trimming: 4 bases; junction bases outside the gene matches: 7. CDR1 is LGHNT, CDR2 FRNRAP, per germline. This CDR3 is built from 14 residues. In DNA, the CDR3 is TGTGCTAGTGGGCAGACAGGGGTGGTCACTGAAGCTTTCTTT. Its protein is CASGQTGVVTEAFF. Full variable domain (rest looked up from reference TRBV12-5 and TRBJ1-1): DARVTQTPRHKVTEMGQEVTMRCQPILGHNTVFWYRQTMMQGLELLAYFRNRAPLDDSGMPKDRFSAEMPDATLATLKIQPSEPRDSAVYFCASGQTGVVTEAFFGQGTRLTVV.

This clone was detected only once. This rearrangement joins TRBV7-9 to TRBJ1-2; TRBD1 agrees at 9 bases. CDR3 size: 13 residues. Germline lookup yields CDR1 SEHNR and CDR2 FQNEAQ (reference sequence). J gave up 8 bases and V 6 bases, and 7 bases lay outside the gene matches. The CDR3 here is CASSLQGASGYTF. Here the CDR3 DNA reads TGTGCCAGCAGTTTACAGGGGGCATCGGGCTACACCTTC.

The J gene is TRBJ2-5, the V gene TRBV2, with D possibly TRBD2 on 6 matching bases. This CDR3 is 14 amino acids long. Per the germline V gene, CDR1 is SNHLY and CDR2 is FYNNEI. Trimming took 7 bases from V and 5 from J, leaving 17 bases between them. CDR3 DNA sequence: TGTGCCAGCACTGCTGGAGGGCGCGGGGAGACCCAGTACTTC. This codes for CASTAGGRGETQYF.

The chain joins TRBV6-5 to TRBJ1-2; D remains ambiguous. Germline V CDR1 and CDR2: MNHEY, SVGAGI. CDR3 length: 14 residues. Trimming removed 7 bases from V and 4 bases from J, with 16 bases in between. CDR3 coding DNA: TGTGCCAGCACCGACGAGCTTGGGCTCTATGGCTACACCTTC. Protein: CASTDELGLYGYTF.

The chain uses TRBV5-1 and TRBJ1-6; D is unclear. The CDR3 contains 14 residues. The germline V gene encodes CDR1 SGHRS and CDR2 YFSETQ. V lost 0 bases, J lost 6 bases, and 7 bases lay in between. CDR3 DNA sequence: TGCGCCAGCAGCTTGGAACAGTTTAATTCACCCCTCCACTTT. Translation gives CASSLEQFNSPLHF. Complete variable domain (other parts from reference TRBV5-1 and TRBJ1-6): KAGVTQTPRYLIKTRGQQVTLSCSPISGHRSVSWYQQTPGQGLQFLFEYFSETQRNKGNFPGRFSGRQFSNSRSEMNVSTLELGDSALYLCASSLEQFNSPLHFGNGTRLTVT.

The chain's CDR3 is CASSGRGGAKGYTF. The CDR3 nucleotides are TGTGCCAGCAGTGGCCGTGGGGGCGCAAAGGGCTACACCTTC. The chain links TRBV27 to TRBJ1-2, with a weak D call TRBD1 (6 bases). This CDR3 has 14 amino acids. From germline, CDR1 is MNHEY and CDR2 SMNVEV (reference sequence). The germline V and J ends were trimmed by 5 bases and 8 bases, with 18 bases remaining between them.

The chain carries TRBV4-3 and TRBJ2-3; 8 nucleotides match TRBD2. Germline V gives CDR1 LGHNA, CDR2 YSLEER. The CDR3 covers 16 residues. V trimming: 0 bases; J trimming: 2 bases; junction bases outside the gene matches: 4. CDR3 amino acids: CASSQERLAPTDTQYF. The CDR3 DNA reads as TGCGCCAGCAGCCAAGAAAGACTAGCGCCCACAGATACGCAGTATTTT.

This chain links TRBV6-6 with TRBJ2-2; 7 nucleotides agree with TRBD1. The V gene's germline CDR1 is MNHNY and CDR2 SVGAGI (reference sequence). V was clipped by 4 bases and J by 2 bases; unmatched bases: 7. The CDR3 is 16 amino acids. This CDR3 is CASSSTGIFNTGELFF. For the CDR3, the DNA is TGTGCCAGCAGTTCGACAGGGATTTTTAACACCGGGGAGCTGTTTTTT.